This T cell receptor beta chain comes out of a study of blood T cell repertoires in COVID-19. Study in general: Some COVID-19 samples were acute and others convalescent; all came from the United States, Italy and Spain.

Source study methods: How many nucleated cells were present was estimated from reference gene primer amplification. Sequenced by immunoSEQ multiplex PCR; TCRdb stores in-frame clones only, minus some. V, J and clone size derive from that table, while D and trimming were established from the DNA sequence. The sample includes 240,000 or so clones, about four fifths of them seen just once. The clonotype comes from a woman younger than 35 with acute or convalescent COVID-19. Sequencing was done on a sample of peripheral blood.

The CDR3 DNA sequence: TGTGCCAGCAGCAAAGGAACTAGCCCTTCGGCAGATACGCAGTATTTT. Amino acid sequence: CASSKGTSPSADTQYF. This chain links TRBV21-1 with TRBJ2-3; the table names TRBD2, a call not compared with the DNA. TRBV21-1 is listed as a pseudogene. This CDR3 has 16 amino acids.